The 32 T cell receptor beta chains in this list originate from one sample, sequenced in a study of identical twins. TCRdb fed the 5' RACE reads into MiXCR, producing one record per CDR3 protein. The repertoire includes under 400,000 distinct CDR3 sequences, around 9.7% of them detected once, and around 8.6% sits in the top ten. The sequenced sample was naive T cells sorted from blood. The receptors shown here come from a woman in her 50s in good health.

This clonotype appeared a few times. This sequence joins TRBV5-1 and TRBJ2-5; 7 bases align to TRBD1. The CDR3 consists of 14 residues. After removal of 2 bases from V and 4 bases from J, the junction contained 5 bases not matched to a gene. Germline V gene data show CDR1 as SGHRS and CDR2 as YFSETQ. The CDR3 DNA reads TGCGCCAGCAGCTTAAGGGGGCCTCCAGAGACCCAGTACTTC. Protein: CASSLRGPPETQYF.

This clonotype came up a few times. V usage is TRBV4-1 and J usage is TRBJ2-1, with 7 bases that match TRBD1. Trimming removed 2 bases from V and 5 bases from J; junction bases left unmatched: 6. The CDR3 contains 15 residues. Per the germline V gene, CDR1 is MGHRA and CDR2 is YSYEKL. CDR3 nucleotide sequence: TGCGCCAGCAGCCAAACCGGGACAGCTGACAATGAGCAGTTCTTC. This codes for CASSQTGTADNEQFF.

The V and J genes are TRBV4-1 and TRBJ1-3; D perhaps matches TRBD1 (5 bases). This CDR3 has 17 residues. Germline CDR1 is MGHRA and CDR2 is YSYEKL. Deletions cut 6 bases from V and 5 bases from J, with 23 bases between. The CDR3 bases are TGCGCCAGCAGATCGGTCCTGGAACCGGGACGGAGAAACACCATATATTTT. This translates into CASRSVLEPGRRNTIYF.

The genes are TRBV29-1 and TRBJ2-2; D remains unclear. The CDR3 is 11 residues long. The germline V and J ends were trimmed by 1 base and 7 bases, with 4 bases remaining between them. CDR1 is SQVTM and CDR2 is ANQGSEA in the germline V gene. CDR3 DNA sequence: TGCAGCGTTGAAGCATACGGGGAGCTGTTTTTT. Its protein product is CSVEAYGELFF.

In this sample, this clonotype turned up many times. The chain employs TRBV12-3 or TRBV12-4 and TRBJ1-4; TRBD1 agrees at 7 bases. The trim removed 3 bases at V and 0 bases at J, leaving 7 bases unmatched. The CDR3 has 17 amino acids. The CDR3 spells CASSFRTGVATNEKLFF. CDR3 sequence (DNA): TGTGCCAGCAGTTTTAGGACAGGAGTTGCAACTAATGAAAAACTGTTTTTT.

At least ten counts were recorded for this clonotype. The chain has TRBV12-3 or TRBV12-4 and TRBJ1-5; no reliable D call. The CDR3 spans 15 residues. Trimming pared 1 base from V and 0 bases from J, leaving 7 bases between. The CDR3 nucleotides are TGTGCCAGCAGTTTAGGGGATTATAGCAATCAGCCCCAGCATTTT. Translated: CASSLGDYSNQPQHF.

In this sample, this clonotype turned up a few times. CDR3 amino acids: CATSESDGYYGYTF. The CDR3 nucleotides are TGTGCCACCAGTGAATCCGACGGATACTATGGCTACACCTTC. The V call is TRBV24-1, the J call TRBJ1-2; D ambiguous. Germline lookup yields CDR1 KGHDR and CDR2 SFDVKD. CDR3 size: 14 residues. V gave up 4 bases and J gave up 3 bases, with 11 bases separating them.

As for this clonotype: With a much larger clone just one base away, this may be a read error. The J gene is TRBJ2-5, the V gene TRBV20-1, with 7 bases matching TRBD2. V gave up 4 bases and J gave up 5 bases; unmatched junction bases: 10. Germline CDR1 and CDR2: DFQATT and SNEGSKA (reference sequence). The CDR3 has 14 amino acids. The CDR3 DNA is TGCAGTGCTACCGTAGTGGGAGGGAGGGAGACCCAGTACTTC. Encoded protein: CSATVVGGRETQYF.

This chain links TRBV3-1 with TRBJ2-1; D is uncertain. From germline, CDR1 is LGHDT and CDR2 YNNKEL (reference sequence). Trimming left V 0 bases short and J 5 bases short, with 11 bases between. The CDR3 is 15 residues long. For the CDR3, the DNA is TGTGCCAGCAGCCAAGATTGGAATGGGGACAATGAGCAGTTCTTC. It is translated as CASSQDWNGDNEQFF.

This rearrangement joins TRBV27 to TRBJ2-7, with D unresolved. The CDR3 loop spans 15 amino acids. From germline, CDR1 is MNHEY and CDR2 SMNVEV (reference sequence). Trimming shortened V by 7 bases and J by 0 bases, and 16 bases separated the two germline ends. CDR3 loop: CASTSFRRNSYEQYF. CDR3 coding DNA: TGTGCCAGCACCAGTTTCCGTAGGAACTCCTACGAGCAGTACTTC.

This clonotype was counted only a few times. This chain joins TRBV12-3 or TRBV12-4 and TRBJ2-3; 10 nucleotides agree with TRBD2. Trimming cost V 2 bases and J 2 bases; bases outside gene matches: 1. The CDR3 totals 15 residues. The DNA for the CDR3 is TGTGCCAGCAGTTTACTAGCGGGAGACACAGATACGCAGTATTTT. As protein: CASSLLAGDTDTQYF.

For the CDR3, the DNA is TGTGCCAGCAGCCCTCGGACAGGGGGCGGTCGGACCGGGGAGCTGTTTTTT. This sequence encodes CASSPRTGGGRTGELFF. The chain is built from TRBV16 and TRBJ2-2; 11 nucleotides match TRBD1. J lost 5 bases, V lost 4 bases, and 9 bases had no gene match. The CDR3 spans 17 residues. Germline V CDR1 and CDR2: KGHSY, FQNENV.

The V call is TRBV27, the J call TRBJ2-7; possibly TRBD2 for D (6 bases). The V and J ends lost 5 bases and 0 bases respectively, with 11 bases between them. Looked up from germline, CDR1 is MNHEY and CDR2 is SMNVEV (reference sequence). CDR3 length equals 14 residues. In DNA, the CDR3 is TGTGCCAGCAGTCGTAGCGGCGCCTCCTACGAGCAGTACTTC. As protein: CASSRSGASYEQYF.

This clonotype has at least ten counts. The gene calls are TRBV20-1 and TRBJ1-1; D gene ambiguous. The CDR3 covers 16 residues. Germline values: CDR1 DFQATT, CDR2 SNEGSKA (reference sequence). V was cut by 0 bases and J by 1 base, with 15 bases left in between. The CDR3: CSARDVEGSRNTEAFF. The CDR3 DNA sequence: TGCAGTGCTAGAGATGTTGAAGGGTCGCGGAACACTGAAGCTTTCTTT.

This clonotype was counted many times. This chain connects TRBV5-1 to TRBJ2-1, with D perhaps TRBD1 (6 bases). This CDR3 comprises 13 residues. Germline CDR1 is SGHRS and CDR2 is YFSETQ. Trimming left V 3 bases short and J 9 bases short, with 13 bases between. The CDR3 coding sequence is TGCGCCAGCAGCTCGGACAGCTATGGTGAGCAGTTCTTC. Residues: CASSSDSYGEQFF.

The J gene is TRBJ2-2, the V gene TRBV11-2; D remains unclear. Trimming pared 0 bases from V and 5 bases from J, leaving 7 bases between. Per the germline V gene, CDR1 is SGHAT and CDR2 is FQNNGV. The CDR3 length is 14 residues. CDR3 amino acids: CASSLDPLTGELFF. The CDR3 bases are TGTGCCAGCAGCTTAGATCCCCTAACCGGGGAGCTGTTTTTT.

The CDR3, as DNA: TGTGCCAGCAGTCCAAACCTCAACCGGGACAGGGTCACAGATACGCAGTATTTT. Its protein is CASSPNLNRDRVTDTQYF. This chain connects TRBV6-6 to TRBJ2-3, with 9 bases matching TRBD1. From germline, CDR1 is MNHNY and CDR2 SVGAGI (reference sequence). V gave up 5 bases and J gave up 2 bases; unmatched junction bases: 14. The CDR3 contains 18 residues.

This sequence joins TRBV19 and TRBJ1-3; possible D gene TRBD1, 5 bases. CDR3 length: 15 amino acids. Germline V gene lookup returns CDR1 LNHDA and CDR2 SQIVND (reference sequence). The V end lost 0 bases, the J end lost 2 bases, and 8 bases lay between the germline ends. In DNA form, the CDR3 reads TGTGCCAGTAGTATAGAGCCGGGGGCTGGAAACACCATATATTTT. This gives the protein CASSIEPGAGNTIYF.

The V and J genes are TRBV20-1 and TRBJ2-1; D is ambiguous. V gave up 1 base and J gave up 4 bases, with 14 bases separating them. This CDR3 spans 15 amino acids. Germline V gene data show CDR1 as DFQATT and CDR2 as SNEGSKA (reference sequence). Here the CDR3 reads CSARVLGLHYNEQFF. CDR3 nucleotides: TGCAGTGCTAGAGTCCTCGGGCTACATTACAATGAGCAGTTCTTC.

This clonotype was picked up a small number of times. The chain employs TRBV12-3 or TRBV12-4 and TRBJ1-1, with a weak D call TRBD1 (5 bases). This CDR3 is built from 14 residues. V was shortened by 4 bases and J by 3 bases, with 12 bases between the two germline ends. Here the CDR3 reads CASSSGLGHTEAFF. The CDR3 nucleotides are TGTGCCAGCAGTTCAGGGTTGGGGCACACTGAAGCTTTCTTT.

At least ten counts were recorded for this clonotype. The rearrangement joins TRBV5-5 to TRBJ2-3; D is possibly TRBD1 (6 bases). Germline loops: CDR1 SGHKS, CDR2 YYEKEE (reference sequence). CDR3 length: 15 amino acids. Trimming cost V 5 bases and J 0 bases, with 13 bases left between them. DNA of the CDR3: TGTGCCAGCAGTTACAGGGACCCTAGCACAGATACGCAGTATTTT. Translated: CASSYRDPSTDTQYF.

The chain couples TRBV15 to TRBJ2-5; D uncertain. The CDR3 loop spans 12 amino acids. Germline lookup yields CDR1 LNHNV and CDR2 YYDKDF (reference sequence). The germline V and J ends were trimmed by 1 base and 5 bases, with 5 bases remaining between them. Here the CDR3 reads CATSRGPETQYF. CDR3 nucleotides: TGTGCCACCAGCAGAGGGCCGGAGACCCAGTACTTC.

There are a few counts of this clonotype. The chain couples TRBV12-3 or TRBV12-4 to TRBJ2-1; 10 bases align to TRBD2. The CDR3 sequence is 15 residues long. Trimming cost V 6 bases and J 9 bases; bases outside gene matches: 11. The CDR3 sequence is CASSVTSGFEGEQFF. DNA for the CDR3: TGTGCCAGCAGCGTGACTAGCGGGTTCGAGGGTGAGCAGTTCTTC.

This clonotype showed up many times. J is TRBJ1-4 and V is TRBV20-1; 8 bases map to TRBD1. J was trimmed by 3 bases and V by 3 bases; bases with no gene match: 3. The CDR3 length is 14 residues. Per germline, CDR1 DFQATT and CDR2 SNEGSKA (reference sequence). This CDR3 reads CSASQGAPNEKLFF. CDR3 coding DNA: TGCAGTGCTAGCCAGGGGGCTCCTAATGAAAAACTGTTTTTT.

This clonotype was picked up a small number of times. This chain joins TRBV5-5 and TRBJ2-7; 8 bases agree with TRBD2. The J segment lost 4 bases and the V segment lost 2 bases, leaving 11 bases of the junction unmatched. This CDR3 has 16 amino acids. Germline V lookup: CDR1 SGHKS, CDR2 YYEKEE (reference sequence). The CDR3 DNA follows: TGTGCCAGCAGCTTTGATATCGGGACTAGAACTTACGAGCAGTACTTC. Protein sequence: CASSFDIGTRTYEQYF.

Only a few counts were recorded for this clonotype. The rearrangement links TRBV5-5 to TRBJ2-4, with D maybe TRBD1 (6 bases). V shed 6 bases and J shed 8 bases, with 15 bases lying between them. The CDR3 loop spans 13 amino acids. Looked up from germline, CDR1 is SGHKS and CDR2 is YYEKEE (reference sequence). The CDR3 DNA reads as TGTGCCAGCACCTTACAGGGATTGGACATTCAGTACTTC. As protein: CASTLQGLDIQYF.

The V gene is TRBV20-1, the J gene TRBJ2-7; 15 bases map to TRBD2. CDR1 and CDR2 from the germline V gene are DFQATT and SNEGSKA (reference sequence). The junction had 8 bases not matched to a gene; V was cut back by 1 base and J by 7 bases. The CDR3 is made up of 16 amino acids. This CDR3 is CSARVAGLAGGEEQYF. In DNA, the CDR3 is TGCAGTGCTAGAGTGGCCGGACTAGCGGGAGGGGAAGAGCAGTACTTC.

V gene TRBV7-2 combines with J gene TRBJ2-4, with a tentative D call TRBD1 (6 bases). Trimming stripped 3 bases from V and 1 base from J, with 10 bases between. The CDR3 spans 15 residues. CDR1 is SGHTA and CDR2 is FQGNSA in the germline V gene. The CDR3 DNA reads TGTGCCAGCAGCTTGCCTGGACAGGCCAAAAACATTCAGTACTTC. This sequence encodes CASSLPGQAKNIQYF.

The chain couples TRBV4-1 to TRBJ2-1, with 9 positions matching TRBD2. The V and J ends lost 4 bases and 6 bases, in that order; junction bases with no gene match: 10. Germline CDR1 and CDR2: MGHRA and YSYEKL. This CDR3 is 16 amino acids long. This CDR3 reads CASSRVEVAGANEQFF. The CDR3 DNA follows: TGCGCCAGCAGCCGGGTCGAGGTAGCGGGAGCCAATGAGCAGTTCTTC.

At least ten counts were recorded for this clonotype. This chain links TRBV20-1 with TRBJ1-1; 7 nucleotides match TRBD1. This CDR3 is 16 amino acids long. Per the germline V gene, CDR1 is DFQATT and CDR2 is SNEGSKA (reference sequence). V lost 3 bases to trimming and J lost 0 bases; unmatched junction nucleotides: 10. CDR3 bases: TGCAGTGCTAGCGCCCTGACAGGGAGGGTGAACACTGAAGCTTTCTTT. Protein: CSASALTGRVNTEAFF.

A few counts support this clonotype. The CDR3, as DNA: TGCGCCAGCAGCCCGGGGGGCGGAGGGGTCCAAGAGACCCAGTACTTC. Protein: CASSPGGGGVQETQYF. The chain couples TRBV5-1 to TRBJ2-5, with D tentatively TRBD2 (7 bases). Germline V CDR1 and CDR2: SGHRS, YFSETQ. The CDR3 sequence is 16 residues long. With 4 bases removed from V and 1 base from J, the gap between germline ends came to 17 bases.

Ten or more counts support this clonotype. The genes are TRBV29-1 and TRBJ1-1; D uncertain. The CDR3 length is 10 residues. CDR1 and CDR2 (germline): SQVTM, ANQGSEA. The V end lost 6 bases, the J end lost 8 bases, and 10 bases lay between the germline ends. The CDR3 loop is CSVVTPEAFF. The CDR3 nucleotides read TGCAGCGTGGTCACGCCAGAAGCTTTCTTT.